This is a list of T cell receptor beta chains from one sample in a study of blood T cell repertoires in COVID-19. Profiling relied on immunoSEQ multiplex PCR, and the TCRdb table lists in-frame clones only, not all of them. The profile shows about 120,000 clones, more than 75% of them singletons. The sample was peripheral blood. These receptors originate from a man aged 40-55 years with acute or convalescent COVID-19. Both conserved end residues are part of each CDR3. A D gene is named only where the DNA matches it firmly. The size of a clone is reported for some rows only, either as once, few or many, or as a class for expanded clones.

clone_size,cdr3_length,j_call,d_call,v_call,cdr3_nt,cdr3_aa
NA,17,TRBJ2-5,NA,TRBV19,TGTGCCAGTAGTATAGGCGGGGCATTAGGGTCACGAGAGACCCAGTACTTC,CASSIGGALGSRETQYF
NA,14,TRBJ1-3,NA,TRBV4-2,TGTGCCAGCAGCCAAGTTGACGGGGGAAACACCATATATTTT,CASSQVDGGNTIYF
NA,17,TRBJ1-5,TRBD1,TRBV18,TGTGCCAGCTCACCACCGTCTGGGACAGGGGACAATCAGCCCCAGCATTTT,CASSPPSGTGDNQPQHF
once,13,TRBJ1-1,NA,TRBV18,TGTGCCAGCTCAGGGACAATGAACACTGAAGCTTTCTTT,CASSGTMNTEAFF
NA,14,TRBJ2-7,TRBD2,TRBV11-2,TGTGCCAGCAGCTTAGAGGGAGGGTCCTACGAGCAGTACTTC,CASSLEGGSYEQYF
NA,17,TRBJ2-1,TRBD2,TRBV4-1,TGCGCCAGCAGCTCCTTCGACCGGACTAGCGGGAGTAATGAGCAGTTCTTC,CASSSFDRTSGSNEQFF
few,13,TRBJ1-2,NA,TRBV30,TGTGCCTGCAGGACAGAAGCTAACTATGGCTACACCTTC,CACRTEANYGYTF
NA,16,TRBJ1-4,NA,TRBV6-1,TGTGCCAGCAGTGATAACAGGGCTGGAGCCACCCTAAAACTGTTTTTT,CASSDNRAGATLKLFF
NA,13,TRBJ2-5,TRBD2,TRBV27,TGTGCCAGCAGTTTACTAGCGGAAGAGACCCAGTACTTC,CASSLLAEETQYF
NA,15,TRBJ2-1,TRBD2,TRBV25-1,TGTGCCAGCAGTTATCTAGCGGGAGGACACAATGAGCAGTTCTTC,CASSYLAGGHNEQFF
once,15,TRBJ2-1,TRBD2,TRBV9,TGTGCCAGCACCCGACGGGGGGACTCCTTCGATGAGCAGTTCTTC,CASTRRGDSFDEQFF
few,18,TRBJ1-6,NA,TRBV5-1,TGCGCCAGCAGCCATTCGACGAGAGGGAGCTCCTATAATTCACCCCTCCACTTT,CASSHSTRGSSYNSPLHF
NA,17,TRBJ1-6,NA,TRBV7-2,TGTGCCAGCAGCACCTTAAGGGGCGGCTCCTATAATTCACCCCTCCACTTT,CASSTLRGGSYNSPLHF
NA,14,TRBJ1-1,NA,TRBV30,TGTGCCTGGAGTGTATCGGGACTAAGGGATGGAGCTTTCTTT,CAWSVSGLRDGAFF
NA,13,TRBJ1-5,NA,TRBV30,TGTGCCTGGAGTTTCGGGGGAGGTCAGCCCCAGCATTTT,CAWSFGGGQPQHF
NA,14,TRBJ2-7,NA,TRBV9,TGTGCCAGCAGCGTAGGGACTGACTCCTACGAGCAGTACTTC,CASSVGTDSYEQYF
NA,15,TRBJ2-1,TRBD2,TRBV9,TGTGCCAGCAGCCGAAGACTAGCGGGGGACAATGAGCAGTTCTTC,CASSRRLAGDNEQFF
NA,16,TRBJ1-5,TRBD1,TRBV7-2,TGTGCCAGCAGCTTATCTCCCAGGGGGTCAGGTCAGCCCCAGCATTTT,CASSLSPRGSGQPQHF
NA,15,TRBJ1-4,TRBD1,TRBV18,TGTGCCAGCTCACCGGGGGGACAGCTCCGCCAGGAACTGTTTTTT,CASSPGGQLRQELFF
NA,13,TRBJ1-2,TRBD1,TRBV5-1,TGCGCCAGCAGCATAGACACGGACAGGGGCTACACCTTC,CASSIDTDRGYTF
NA,13,TRBJ2-1,NA,TRBV9,TGTGCCAGCAGCGAGGGGGGGCAGGGAGCCTCGTTCTTC,CASSEGGQGASFF
NA,13,TRBJ1-2,NA,TRBV5-1,TGCGCCAGCAGCCTTGATTTTAGCTATGGCTACACCTTC,CASSLDFSYGYTF
once,15,TRBJ2-3,NA,TRBV11-2,TGTGCCAGCAGCCCGTGGGCGGGGTTCTCAGATACGCAGTATTTT,CASSPWAGFSDTQYF